The entry below describes one T cell receptor (beta chain). These data originate in a study of blood T cell repertoires in COVID-19. Method: immunoSEQ multiplex PCR; TCRdb's copy keeps in-frame clones and lacks some. The sample carries about 220,000 clones, 70% to 85% recorded once. This CDR3 has 14 amino acids. V was shortened by 3 bases and J by 5 bases, with 14 bases between the two germline ends. Per germline, CDR1 SGHAT and CDR2 FQNNGV. This sequence joins TRBV11-2 and TRBJ2-7; D possibly corresponds to TRBD2 (6 bases). The receptor was derived from a woman in her fifties or sixties who had recovered from COVID-19. The sequencing input was PBMCs or T cells enriched from blood (not recorded which). The CDR3 here is CASSFSGGSNEQYF. Written as DNA, the CDR3 is TGTGCCAGCAGCTTCAGTGGGGGGAGCAACGAGCAGTACTTC.